This TCR beta chain was obtained from a study of brain T cells in children with intractable seizures. Time point reported: blood from clinic visit 5 months post-surgery; TSC patient then seizure free. Only cases whose brain tissue showed the highest T cell transcript signatures were sequenced. At least one anti-epileptic drug was given before surgery. Regarding the study as a whole: Pre-surgery blood may have been undersampled, hiding some clones.

CDR1 and CDR2 from the germline V gene are ENHRY and SYGVKD. J lost 5 bases, V lost 7 bases, and 3 bases had no gene match. This CDR3 is 14 amino acids long. Method: immunoSEQ multiplex PCR; TCRdb's copy keeps in-frame clones and lacks some. The repertoire holds about 340,000 clones, about 94% seen once, with 5% to 7% in the top ten. About this clone: What it binds is unknown.

The input for sequencing was peripheral blood, taken roughly 5 months after surgery. V gene TRBV10-3 combines with J gene TRBJ2-1; TRBD2 matches at 12 bases. This clonotype was sampled from a boy under two years old with tuberous sclerosis and intractable seizures. The CDR3 coding sequence is TGTGCCATCACGCGACTAGCGGGGGACAATGAGCAGTTCTTC. It translates to CAITRLAGDNEQFF.